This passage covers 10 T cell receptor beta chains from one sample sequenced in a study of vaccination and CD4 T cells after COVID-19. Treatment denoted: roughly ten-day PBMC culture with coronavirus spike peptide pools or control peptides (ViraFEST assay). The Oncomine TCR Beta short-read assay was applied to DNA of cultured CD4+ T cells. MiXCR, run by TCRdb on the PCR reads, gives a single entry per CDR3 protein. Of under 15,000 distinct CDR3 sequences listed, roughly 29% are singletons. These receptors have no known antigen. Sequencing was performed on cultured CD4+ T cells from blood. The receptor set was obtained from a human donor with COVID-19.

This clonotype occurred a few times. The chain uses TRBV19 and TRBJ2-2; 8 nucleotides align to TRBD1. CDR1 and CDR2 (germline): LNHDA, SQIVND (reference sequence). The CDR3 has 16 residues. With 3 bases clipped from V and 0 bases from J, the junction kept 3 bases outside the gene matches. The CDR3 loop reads CASSMPTGANTGELFF. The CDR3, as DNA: TGTGCCAGTAGTATGCCGACAGGGGCGAACACCGGGGAGCTGTTTTTT.

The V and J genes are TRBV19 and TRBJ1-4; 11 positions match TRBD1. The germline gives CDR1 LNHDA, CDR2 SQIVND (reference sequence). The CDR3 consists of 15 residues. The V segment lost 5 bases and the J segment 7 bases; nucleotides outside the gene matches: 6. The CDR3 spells CASSPRTGGGEKLFF. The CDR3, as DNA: TGTGCCAGTAGTCCCCGGACAGGGGGCGGTGAAAAACTGTTTTTT.

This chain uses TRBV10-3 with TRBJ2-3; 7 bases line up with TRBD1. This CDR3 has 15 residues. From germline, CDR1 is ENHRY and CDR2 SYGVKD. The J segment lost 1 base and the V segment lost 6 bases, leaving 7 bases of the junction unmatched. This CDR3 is CAIRPRDSRTDTQYF. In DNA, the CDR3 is TGTGCCATCAGACCTCGGGACAGCCGCACAGATACGCAGTATTTT.

Here the CDR3 reads CASSIHREKNEQFF. As DNA, the CDR3 is TGTGCCAGTAGTATACACAGGGAGAAAAATGAGCAGTTCTTC. This chain uses TRBV19 with TRBJ2-1; tentative D call: TRBD1 (6 bases). V gave up 2 bases and J gave up 7 bases, with 12 bases separating them. CDR3 size: 14 residues. Germline CDR1 reads LNHDA; CDR2 reads SQIVND (reference sequence).

The CDR3 DNA follows: TGCAGTGCTAGTATCGGGAATGAAAAACTGTTTTTT. Residues: CSASIGNEKLFF. The V call is TRBV20-1, the J call TRBJ1-4; the D is unclear. V dropped 3 bases and J dropped 5 bases, with 7 bases sitting between them. The CDR3 is 12 amino acids. CDR1 is DFQATT and CDR2 is SNEGSKA in the germline V gene (reference sequence).

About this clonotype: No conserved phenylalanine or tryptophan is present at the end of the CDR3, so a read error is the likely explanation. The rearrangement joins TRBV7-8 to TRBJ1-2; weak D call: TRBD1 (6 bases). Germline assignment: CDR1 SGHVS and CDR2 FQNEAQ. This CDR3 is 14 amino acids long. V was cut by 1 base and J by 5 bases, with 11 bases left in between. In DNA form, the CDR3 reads TGTGCCAGCAGCTTAGGTGGGACACCTTATGGCTACACCCTC. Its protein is CASSLGGTPYGYTL.

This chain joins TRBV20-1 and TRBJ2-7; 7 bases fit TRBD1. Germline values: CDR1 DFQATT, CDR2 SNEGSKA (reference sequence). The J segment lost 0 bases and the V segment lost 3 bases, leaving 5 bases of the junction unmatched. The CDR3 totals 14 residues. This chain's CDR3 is CSASTGASSYEQYF. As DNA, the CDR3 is TGCAGTGCTAGTACAGGGGCGAGCTCCTACGAGCAGTACTTC.

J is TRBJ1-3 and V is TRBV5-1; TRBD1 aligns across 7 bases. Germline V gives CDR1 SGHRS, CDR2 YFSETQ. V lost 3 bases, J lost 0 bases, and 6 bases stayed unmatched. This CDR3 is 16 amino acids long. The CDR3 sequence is CASSWGTVDSGNTIYF. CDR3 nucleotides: TGCGCCAGCAGCTGGGGGACAGTAGACTCTGGAAACACCATATATTTT.

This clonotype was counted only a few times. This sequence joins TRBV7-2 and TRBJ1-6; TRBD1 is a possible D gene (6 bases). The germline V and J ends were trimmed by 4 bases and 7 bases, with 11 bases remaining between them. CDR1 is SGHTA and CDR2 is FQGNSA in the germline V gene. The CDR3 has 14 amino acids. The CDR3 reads CASSSGQWNSPLHF. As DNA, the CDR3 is TGTGCCAGCAGCTCCGGACAGTGGAATTCACCCCTCCACTTT.

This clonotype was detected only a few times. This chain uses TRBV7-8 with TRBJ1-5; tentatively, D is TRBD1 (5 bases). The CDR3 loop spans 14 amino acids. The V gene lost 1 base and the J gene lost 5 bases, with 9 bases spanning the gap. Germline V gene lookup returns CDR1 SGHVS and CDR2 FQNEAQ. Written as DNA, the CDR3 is TGTGCCAGCAGCTTAGAGCTAGGGGATCAGCCCCAGCATTTT. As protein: CASSLELGDQPQHF.